The 26 T cell receptor beta chains given below trace back to one sample, sequenced in a study of CD8 T cells in ankylosing spondylitis. Notes on the study in general: What appeared characteristic of ankylosing spondylitis blood was a TCR beta motif of several highly homologous variants.

TCRdb re-derived calls from the 5' RACE reads in MiXCR, one entry per CDR3 protein. Among 700,000 to 850,000 distinct CDR3 sequences, over 9.5% were seen once, and the ten largest hold less than 0.65%. No antigen has been identified for these receptors. Sequencing input: blood, either unsorted or a sorted T cell fraction (not recorded which). The receptors here all came from a male donor with ankylosing spondylitis.

The chain has TRBV10-3 and TRBJ2-5; D is uncertain. With 2 bases removed from V and 9 bases from J, the gap between germline ends came to 10 bases. CDR3 length equals 12 residues. The germline V gene encodes CDR1 ENHRY and CDR2 SYGVKD. The CDR3 DNA follows: TGTGCCATCAGTGAGGGGATGAAGGCCCAGTACTTC. It specifies CAISEGMKAQYF.

This clonotype was counted only a few times. The V gene is TRBV29-1, the J gene TRBJ1-2; the D is unclear. Trimming took 6 bases from V and 4 from J, leaving 9 bases between them. CDR3 length: 11 amino acids. Germline loops: CDR1 SQVTM, CDR2 ANQGSEA. CDR3 sequence reads: CSVDSRYGYTF. The CDR3 region has the DNA TGCAGCGTCGATTCTCGCTATGGCTACACCTTC.

The CDR3 nucleotides are TGTGCCAGCAGCCAAGATCTCCGGACTAGCGGGGTCCCAGATACGCAGTATTTT. Translated, it gives CASSQDLRTSGVPDTQYF. V is TRBV4-2 and J is TRBJ2-3; 12 bases agree with TRBD2. The CDR3 is 18 amino acids. V gave up 0 bases and J gave up 4 bases; unmatched junction bases: 8. Germline CDR1 LGHNA, CDR2 YNFKEQ.

This clonotype was picked up a small number of times. The V and J genes are TRBV20-1 and TRBJ1-1; TRBD1 matches at 7 bases. The V and J ends lost 0 bases and 7 bases, in that order; junction bases with no gene match: 11. The germline CDR1 and CDR2 sequences are DFQATT and SNEGSKA (reference sequence). CDR3 length: 15 amino acids. The CDR3 protein is CSARDFRGDGYEAFF. CDR3 sequence (DNA): TGCAGTGCTAGAGATTTCAGGGGGGACGGGTATGAAGCTTTCTTT.

This rearrangement joins TRBV12-3 or TRBV12-4 to TRBJ1-4; a possible D gene is TRBD1 (6 bases). V lost 7 bases to trimming and J lost 9 bases, with 18 bases between them. The CDR3 contains 14 residues. CDR3 nucleotides: TGTGCCAGCACCGAATCGGGGGCGGGGAAAAAACTGTTTTTT. Its protein is CASTESGAGKKLFF.

This clonotype was detected only a few times. The rearrangement links TRBV5-1 to TRBJ2-3; a possible D gene is TRBD2 (7 bases). Germline V lookup: CDR1 SGHRS, CDR2 YFSETQ. The CDR3 is made up of 18 amino acids. With 3 bases removed from V and 1 base from J, the gap between germline ends came to 21 bases. For the CDR3, the DNA is TGCGCCAGCAGCTCCTCGGGGGCCCAGCGGGAAGGCACAGATACGCAGTATTTT. Translating it yields CASSSSGAQREGTDTQYF.

The V and J genes are TRBV25-1 and TRBJ2-3; 9 bases agree with TRBD1. Germline lookup yields CDR1 MGHDK and CDR2 SYGVNS. This CDR3 is 17 amino acids long. The J segment lost 6 bases and the V segment lost 4 bases, leaving 14 bases of the junction unmatched. The CDR3 here is CASSAVPGQGTVDTQYF. CDR3 nucleotide sequence: TGTGCCAGCAGTGCCGTTCCGGGACAGGGAACAGTTGATACGCAGTATTTT.

The chain joins TRBV7-2 to TRBJ1-2, with 8 nucleotides matching TRBD1. The CDR3 length is 13 residues. In germline, CDR1 is SGHTA, CDR2 FQGNSA. V gave up 3 bases and J gave up 6 bases; unmatched junction bases: 3. The CDR3 sequence: CASSFDRGDGYTF. The CDR3 bases are TGTGCCAGCAGCTTCGACAGGGGTGATGGCTACACCTTC.

This clonotype showed up many times. The rearrangement links TRBV29-1 to TRBJ1-2; D gene ambiguous. The CDR3 spans 12 residues. Trimming stripped 7 bases from V and 3 bases from J, with 12 bases between. CDR1 and CDR2 from the germline V gene are SQVTM and ANQGSEA. The CDR3 sequence is CSAITDDYGYTF. The DNA of the CDR3 is TGCAGCGCAATTACTGATGACTATGGCTACACCTTC.

At least ten counts were recorded for this clonotype. The gene calls are TRBV7-2 and TRBJ1-1; D call uncertain. V was clipped by 2 bases and J by 6 bases, with 13 bases between them. CDR3 length: 14 amino acids. The germline gives CDR1 SGHTA, CDR2 FQGNSA. The DNA of the CDR3 is TGTGCCAGCAGCTTACAGGCGGATCGGGCTGAAGCTTTCTTT. It yields the protein CASSLQADRAEAFF.

This clonotype has ten or more counts. The CDR3, as DNA: TGCGCCAGCAGCTTGGCTCCGTCTGGTCAGCCCCAGCATTTT. Protein: CASSLAPSGQPQHF. The chain carries TRBV5-1 and TRBJ1-5; D unresolved. The CDR3 is 14 amino acids. Germline CDR1 SGHRS, CDR2 YFSETQ. The V gene lost 0 bases and the J gene lost 6 bases, with 10 bases spanning the gap.

This sequence joins TRBV7-2 and TRBJ1-1; TRBD1 aligns across 8 bases. With 5 bases clipped from V and 3 bases from J, the junction kept 5 bases outside the gene matches. Germline V gene data show CDR1 as SGHTA and CDR2 as FQGNSA. The CDR3 has 14 amino acids. In nucleotides, the CDR3 is TGTGCCAGCAGCCTACAGGGGGGGTACACTGAAGCTTTCTTT. Translated, it gives CASSLQGGYTEAFF. The whole variable domain, filled in from reference TRBV7-2 and TRBJ1-1, reads GAGVSQSPSNKVTEKGKDVELRCDPISGHTALYWYRQSLGQGLEFLIYFQGNSAPDKSGLPSDRFSAERTGGSVSTLTIQRTQQEDSAVYLCASSLQGGYTEAFFGQGTRLTVV.

This clonotype was seen many times. The V call is TRBV10-2, the J call TRBJ1-5; D gene uncertain. Trimming removed 0 bases from V and 4 bases from J, with 10 bases in between. The germline CDR1 and CDR2 sequences are WSHSY and SAAADI. The CDR3 has 15 residues. The CDR3 DNA reads as TGCGCCAGCAGTGAGTCTGGGCGGCATAATCAGCCCCAGCATTTT. This encodes CASSESGRHNQPQHF.

In its sample, this clonotype was seen a few times. The CDR3 is CASRGPGGNSPLHF. The CDR3, as DNA: TGTGCCAGCAGGGGACCGGGCGGAAATTCACCCCTCCACTTT. The chain joins TRBV12-3 or TRBV12-4 to TRBJ1-6; D perhaps matches TRBD1 (5 bases). This CDR3 contains 14 residues. V lost 6 bases to trimming and J lost 7 bases, with 13 bases between them.

The chain is built from TRBV5-5 and TRBJ1-2; 12 positions match TRBD1. V was clipped by 2 bases and J by 4 bases; unmatched bases: 9. Germline V CDR1 and CDR2: SGHKS, YYEKEE (reference sequence). The CDR3 is 17 amino acids. The CDR3 region is CASSFRRDRGQAYGYTF. CDR3 bases: TGTGCCAGCAGCTTTCGACGGGACAGGGGGCAAGCCTATGGCTACACCTTC.

The chain links TRBV5-1 to TRBJ2-1; 10 nucleotides line up with TRBD2. The CDR3 loop spans 15 amino acids. The ends lost 2 bases at V and 7 bases at J; junction bases unmatched: 6. Germline V lookup: CDR1 SGHRS, CDR2 YFSETQ. The CDR3 here is CASSLLAGLGNEQFF. CDR3 DNA sequence: TGCGCCAGCAGCTTACTAGCGGGGTTAGGGAATGAGCAGTTCTTC.

This clonotype has only a few counts. The genes are TRBV29-1 and TRBJ2-2; 9 bases map to TRBD1. In germline, CDR1 is SQVTM, CDR2 ANQGSEA. CDR3 length: 15 amino acids. The ends lost 6 bases at V and 4 bases at J; junction bases unmatched: 9. In DNA form, the CDR3 reads TGCAGCGTGTCCCGGGACAGGGCTTCCACCGGGGAGCTGTTTTTT. Protein product: CSVSRDRASTGELFF.

This clonotype was seen only a few times. The chain joins TRBV5-4 to TRBJ2-7, with a possible D match to TRBD1 (5 bases). Germline V gene data show CDR1 as SGHNT and CDR2 as YYREEE (reference sequence). The CDR3 totals 14 residues. V was pared by 3 bases and J by 6 bases, with 16 bases between. This CDR3 is CASSSGQGLFEQYF. The CDR3 DNA is TGTGCCAGCAGCTCCGGACAAGGCCTCTTCGAGCAGTACTTC.

In this sample, this clonotype turned up a few times. This sequence joins TRBV6-2 or TRBV6-3 and TRBJ1-5; the D gene is possibly TRBD1 (6 bases). With 6 bases removed from V and 8 bases from J, the gap between germline ends came to 17 bases. This CDR3 region has 14 residues. Germline CDR1 reads MNHEY; CDR2 reads SVGEGT. This CDR3 reads CASRDLDRLEPQHF. The CDR3 DNA reads TGTGCCAGCAGGGATCTGGACAGATTGGAGCCCCAGCATTTT.

The rearrangement joins TRBV9 to TRBJ2-5; 12 nucleotides agree with TRBD1. Germline CDR1 SGDLS, CDR2 YYNGEE. There are 16 residues in the CDR3. The J segment lost 4 bases and the V segment lost 2 bases, leaving 6 bases of the junction unmatched. The CDR3 DNA sequence: TGTGCCAGCAGCGTCTCCGGGACAGGGGGCAGAGAGACCCAGTACTTC. Its translation: CASSVSGTGGRETQYF.

This clonotype was counted ten times or more. V gene TRBV7-2 combines with J gene TRBJ2-2; the D is unclear. The CDR3 loop spans 13 amino acids. Trimming took off 10 bases at V and 1 base at J, with 10 bases between the two ends. Looked up from germline, CDR1 is SGHTA and CDR2 is FQGNSA. CDR3 sequence: CATQPWNTGELFF. CDR3 in DNA: TGTGCCACCCAGCCGTGGAACACCGGGGAGCTGTTTTTT.

In its sample, this clonotype was seen a few times. The chain uses TRBV7-3 and TRBJ1-1; 8 bases line up with TRBD1. This CDR3 region has 15 residues. CDR1 is SGHTA, CDR2 FQGTGA, per germline. With 5 bases clipped from V and 4 bases from J, the junction kept 9 bases outside the gene matches. CDR3 sequence: CASSPGRTGPTEAFF. The CDR3, as DNA: TGTGCCAGCAGCCCGGGCCGGACAGGGCCCACTGAAGCTTTCTTT.

The J gene is TRBJ2-7, the V gene TRBV20-1; 10 nucleotides agree with TRBD1. V lost 3 bases, J lost 5 bases, and 7 bases stayed unmatched. The CDR3 has 14 amino acids. Germline V gene sequence: CDR1 DFQATT, CDR2 SNEGSKA (reference sequence). As DNA, the CDR3 is TGCAGTGCTAGGTACGGGACAGGGGACCACGAGCAGTACTTC. This translates into CSARYGTGDHEQYF.

This clonotype has more than one count but fewer than ten. The CDR3 loop reads CASSLSAGTGELFF. The CDR3 DNA follows: TGTGCCAGCAGCTTAAGTGCAGGCACCGGGGAGCTGTTTTTT. The chain is built from TRBV11-2 and TRBJ2-2; D remains unclear. There are 14 residues in the CDR3. V was trimmed by 2 bases and J by 4 bases, leaving 8 bases between them. Germline V lookup: CDR1 SGHAT, CDR2 FQNNGV.

V is TRBV6-5 and J is TRBJ1-1; D gene uncertain. The germline V gene encodes CDR1 MNHEY and CDR2 SVGAGI. This CDR3 comprises 14 residues. The V and J ends lost 3 bases and 1 base respectively, with 9 bases between them. CDR3 sequence: CASSYGPGNTEAFF. For the CDR3, the DNA is TGTGCCAGCAGTTATGGACCGGGGAACACTGAAGCTTTCTTT.

This clonotype appeared many times. This sequence joins TRBV4-2 and TRBJ2-7, with no clear D. Germline CDR1 LGHNA, CDR2 YNFKEQ. This CDR3 contains 13 residues. The germline V and J ends were trimmed by 5 bases and 4 bases, with 12 bases remaining between them. CDR3 bases: TGTGCCAGCAGCTTTGGACCCGAGTACGAGCAGTACTTC. Translation: CASSFGPEYEQYF.